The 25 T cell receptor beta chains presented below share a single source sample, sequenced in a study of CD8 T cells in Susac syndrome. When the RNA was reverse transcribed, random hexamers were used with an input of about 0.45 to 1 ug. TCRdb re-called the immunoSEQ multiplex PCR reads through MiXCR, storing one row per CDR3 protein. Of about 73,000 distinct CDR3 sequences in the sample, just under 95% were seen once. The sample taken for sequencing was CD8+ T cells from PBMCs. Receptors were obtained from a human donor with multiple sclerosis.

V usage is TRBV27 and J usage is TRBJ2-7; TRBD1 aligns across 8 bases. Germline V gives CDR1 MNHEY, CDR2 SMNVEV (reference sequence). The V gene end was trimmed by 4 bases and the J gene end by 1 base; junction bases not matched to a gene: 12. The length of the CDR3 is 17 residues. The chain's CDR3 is CASSSLLEQGASYEQYF. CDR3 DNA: TGTGCCAGCAGTTCCCTCCTGGAGCAGGGGGCTTCCTACGAGCAGTACTTC.

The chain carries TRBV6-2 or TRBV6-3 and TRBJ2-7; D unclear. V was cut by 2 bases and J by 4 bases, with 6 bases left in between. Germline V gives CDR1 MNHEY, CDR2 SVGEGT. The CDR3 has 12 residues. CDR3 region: CASSYPGYEQYF. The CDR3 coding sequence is TGTGCCAGCAGTTACCCCGGGTACGAGCAGTACTTC.

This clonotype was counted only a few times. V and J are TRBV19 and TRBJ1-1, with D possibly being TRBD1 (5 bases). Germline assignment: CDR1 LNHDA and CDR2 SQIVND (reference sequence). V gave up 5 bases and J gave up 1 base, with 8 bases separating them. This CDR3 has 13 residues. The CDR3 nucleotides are TGTGCCAGTAGTCCGCAGGGGAACACTGAAGCTTTCTTT. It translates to CASSPQGNTEAFF. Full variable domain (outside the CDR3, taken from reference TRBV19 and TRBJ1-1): DGGITQSPKYLFRKEGQNVTLSCEQNLNHDAMYWYRQDPGQGLRLIYYSQIVNDFQKGDIAEGYSVSREKKESFPLTVTSAQKNPTAFYLCASSPQGNTEAFFGQGTRLTVV.

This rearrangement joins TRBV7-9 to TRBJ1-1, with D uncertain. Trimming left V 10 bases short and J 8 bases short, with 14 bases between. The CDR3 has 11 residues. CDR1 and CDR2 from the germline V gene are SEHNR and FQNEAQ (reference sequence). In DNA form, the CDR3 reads TGTGCCACTTCCCCCGGGCTGGAAGCTTTCTTT. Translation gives CATSPGLEAFF.

CDR3 bases: TGCGCCAGCAGCTTGACCCGGGTGGACGCCTACAATGAGCAGTTCTTC. This translates into CASSLTRVDAYNEQFF. This sequence joins TRBV5-1 and TRBJ2-1; no clear D. Per germline, CDR1 SGHRS and CDR2 YFSETQ. V was clipped by 1 base and J by 2 bases, with 13 bases between them. This CDR3 has 16 amino acids.

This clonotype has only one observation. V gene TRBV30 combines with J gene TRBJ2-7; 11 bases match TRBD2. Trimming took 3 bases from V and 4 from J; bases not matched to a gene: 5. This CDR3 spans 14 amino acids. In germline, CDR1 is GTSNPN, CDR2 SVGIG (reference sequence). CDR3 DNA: TGTGCCTGGAGCTGGGGACTAGCGGAGTACGAGCAGTACTTC. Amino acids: CAWSWGLAEYEQYF.

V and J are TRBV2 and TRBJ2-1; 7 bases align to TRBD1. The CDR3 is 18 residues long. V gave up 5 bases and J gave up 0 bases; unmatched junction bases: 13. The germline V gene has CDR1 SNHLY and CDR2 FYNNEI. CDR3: CASSRPQDRPSSYNEQFF. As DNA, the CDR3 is TGTGCCAGCAGTCGCCCCCAGGACAGGCCGAGCTCCTACAATGAGCAGTTCTTC.

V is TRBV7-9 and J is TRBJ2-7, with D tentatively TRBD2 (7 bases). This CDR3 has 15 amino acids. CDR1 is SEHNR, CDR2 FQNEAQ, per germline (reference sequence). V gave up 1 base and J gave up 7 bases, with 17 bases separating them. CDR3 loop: CASSLGGGPPWEQYF. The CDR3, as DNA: TGTGCCAGCAGCTTAGGGGGGGGCCCACCCTGGGAGCAGTACTTC.

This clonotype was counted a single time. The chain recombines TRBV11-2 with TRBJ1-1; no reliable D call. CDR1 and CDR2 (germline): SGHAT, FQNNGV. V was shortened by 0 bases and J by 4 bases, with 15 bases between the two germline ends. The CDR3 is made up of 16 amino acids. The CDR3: CASSLDPGGMGTEAFF. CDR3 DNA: TGTGCCAGCAGCTTAGATCCGGGAGGGATGGGCACTGAAGCTTTCTTT.

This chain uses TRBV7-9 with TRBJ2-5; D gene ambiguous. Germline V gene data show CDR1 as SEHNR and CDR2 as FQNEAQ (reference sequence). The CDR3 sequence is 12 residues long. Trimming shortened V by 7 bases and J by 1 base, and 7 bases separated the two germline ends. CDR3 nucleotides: TGTGCCAGCACCCTGACCCAAGAGACCCAGTACTTC. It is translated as CASTLTQETQYF.

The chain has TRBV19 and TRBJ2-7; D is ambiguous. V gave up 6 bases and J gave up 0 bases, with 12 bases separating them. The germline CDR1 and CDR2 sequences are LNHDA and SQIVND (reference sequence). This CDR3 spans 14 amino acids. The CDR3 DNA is TGTGCCAGTAGCCCCAACCTTGGCTCCTACGAGCAGTACTTC. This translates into CASSPNLGSYEQYF.

CDR3: CSANPGQSFEAFF. CDR3 sequence (DNA): TGCAGTGCTAACCCTGGACAGTCTTTTGAAGCTTTCTTT. This chain joins TRBV20-1 and TRBJ1-1, with D maybe TRBD1 (6 bases). The CDR3 sequence is 13 residues long. The germline V and J ends were trimmed by 4 bases and 7 bases, with 16 bases remaining between them. Germline loops: CDR1 DFQATT, CDR2 SNEGSKA (reference sequence).

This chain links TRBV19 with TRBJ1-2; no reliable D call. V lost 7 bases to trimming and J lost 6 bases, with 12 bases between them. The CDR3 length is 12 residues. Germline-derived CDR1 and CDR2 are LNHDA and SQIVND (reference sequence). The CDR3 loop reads CASTVGGNGYTF. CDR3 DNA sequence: TGTGCCAGTACCGTGGGAGGGAATGGCTACACCTTC.

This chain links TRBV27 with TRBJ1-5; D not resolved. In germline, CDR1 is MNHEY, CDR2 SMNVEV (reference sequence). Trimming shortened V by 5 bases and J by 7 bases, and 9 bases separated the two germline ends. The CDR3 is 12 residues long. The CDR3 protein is CASSNLGQPQHF. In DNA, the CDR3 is TGTGCCAGCAGTAACTTGGGCCAGCCCCAGCATTTT.

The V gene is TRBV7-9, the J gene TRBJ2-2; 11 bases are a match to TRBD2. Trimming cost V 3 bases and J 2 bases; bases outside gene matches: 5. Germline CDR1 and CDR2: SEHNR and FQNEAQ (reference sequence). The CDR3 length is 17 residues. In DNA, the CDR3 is TGTGCCAGCAGCTTCCCTAGCGGGGGGCCAAACACCGGGGAGCTGTTTTTT. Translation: CASSFPSGGPNTGELFF.

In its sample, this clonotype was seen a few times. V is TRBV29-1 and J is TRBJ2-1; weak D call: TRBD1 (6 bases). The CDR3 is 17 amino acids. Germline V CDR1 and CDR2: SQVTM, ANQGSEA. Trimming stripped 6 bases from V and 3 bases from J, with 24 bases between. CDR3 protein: CSVVGRGGTGYYNEQFF. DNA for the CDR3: TGCAGCGTGGTGGGCAGGGGCGGAACTGGTTACTACAATGAGCAGTTCTTC.

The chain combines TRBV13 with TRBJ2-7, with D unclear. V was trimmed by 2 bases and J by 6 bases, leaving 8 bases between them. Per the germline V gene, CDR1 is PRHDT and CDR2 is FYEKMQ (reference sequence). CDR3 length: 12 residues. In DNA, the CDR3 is TGTGCCAGCAGCTTAAATCGTGTCGAGCAGTACTTC. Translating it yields CASSLNRVEQYF.

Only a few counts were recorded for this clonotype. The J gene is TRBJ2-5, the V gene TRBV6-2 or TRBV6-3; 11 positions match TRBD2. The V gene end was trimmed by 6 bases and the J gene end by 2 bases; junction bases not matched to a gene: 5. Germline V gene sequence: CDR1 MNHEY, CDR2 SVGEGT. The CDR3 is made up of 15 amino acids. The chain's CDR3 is CASSLLAGAQETQYF. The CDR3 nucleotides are TGTGCCAGCAGCCTACTAGCGGGGGCTCAAGAGACCCAGTACTTC.

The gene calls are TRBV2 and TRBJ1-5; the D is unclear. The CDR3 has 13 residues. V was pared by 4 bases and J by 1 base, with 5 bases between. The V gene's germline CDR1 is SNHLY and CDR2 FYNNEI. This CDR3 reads CASSAVSNQPQHF. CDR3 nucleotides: TGTGCCAGCAGTGCAGTAAGCAATCAGCCCCAGCATTTT.

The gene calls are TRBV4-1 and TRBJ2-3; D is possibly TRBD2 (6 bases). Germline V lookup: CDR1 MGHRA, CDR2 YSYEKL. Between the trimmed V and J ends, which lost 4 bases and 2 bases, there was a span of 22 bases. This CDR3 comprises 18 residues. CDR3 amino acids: CASSRTNRDSLDTDTQYF. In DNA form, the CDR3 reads TGCGCCAGCAGCCGGACGAACCGGGACTCCCTGGACACAGATACGCAGTATTTT.

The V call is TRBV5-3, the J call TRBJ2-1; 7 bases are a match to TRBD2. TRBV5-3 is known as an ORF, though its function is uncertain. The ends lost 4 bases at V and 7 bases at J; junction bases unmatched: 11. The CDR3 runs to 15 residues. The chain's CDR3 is CARSPCPSGENEQFF. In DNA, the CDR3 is TGTGCCAGAAGCCCCTGCCCTAGCGGAGAGAATGAGCAGTTCTTC.

The CDR3 nucleotides are TGCAGCGCCAACGAGGCCGGGGGCTTCGGGACTAGCCTCAATGAGCAGTTCTTC. It specifies CSANEAGGFGTSLNEQFF. The chain joins TRBV29-1 to TRBJ2-1, with 9 positions matching TRBD2. CDR1 is SQVTM and CDR2 is ANQGSEA in the germline V gene. The CDR3 sequence is 18 residues long. The V gene end was trimmed by 7 bases and the J gene end by 6 bases; junction bases not matched to a gene: 22.

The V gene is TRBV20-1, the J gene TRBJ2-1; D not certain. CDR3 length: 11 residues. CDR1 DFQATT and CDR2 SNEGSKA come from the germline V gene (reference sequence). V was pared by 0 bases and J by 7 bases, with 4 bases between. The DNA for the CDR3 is TGCAGTGCTAGAGATGAGAATGAGCAGTTCTTC. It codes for CSARDENEQFF.

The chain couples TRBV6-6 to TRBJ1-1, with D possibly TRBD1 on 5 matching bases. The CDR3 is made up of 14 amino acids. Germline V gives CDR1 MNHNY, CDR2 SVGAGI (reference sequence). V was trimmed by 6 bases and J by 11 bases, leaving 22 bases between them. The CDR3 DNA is TGTGCCAGCAGCTTCGCTGGGGCCGAGTACCGCGCTTTCTTT. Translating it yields CASSFAGAEYRAFF.

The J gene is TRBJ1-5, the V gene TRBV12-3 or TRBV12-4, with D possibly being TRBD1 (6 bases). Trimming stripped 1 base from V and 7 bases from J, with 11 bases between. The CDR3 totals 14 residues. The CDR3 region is CASSLEGGGQPQHF. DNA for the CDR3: TGTGCCAGCAGTTTAGAAGGGGGAGGACAGCCCCAGCATTTT.